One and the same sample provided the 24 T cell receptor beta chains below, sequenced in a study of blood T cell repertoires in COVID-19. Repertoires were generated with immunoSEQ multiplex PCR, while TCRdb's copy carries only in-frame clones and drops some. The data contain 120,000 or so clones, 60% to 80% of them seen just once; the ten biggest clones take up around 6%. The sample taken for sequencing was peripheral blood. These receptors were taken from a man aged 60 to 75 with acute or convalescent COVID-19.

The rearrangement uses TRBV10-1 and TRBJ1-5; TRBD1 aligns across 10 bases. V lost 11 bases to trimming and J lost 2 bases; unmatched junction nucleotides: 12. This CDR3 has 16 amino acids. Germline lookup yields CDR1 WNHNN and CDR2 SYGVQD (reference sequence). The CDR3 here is CACWGQGTLGNQPQHF. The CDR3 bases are TGCGCCTGCTGGGGACAGGGGACCCTAGGCAATCAGCCCCAGCATTTT.

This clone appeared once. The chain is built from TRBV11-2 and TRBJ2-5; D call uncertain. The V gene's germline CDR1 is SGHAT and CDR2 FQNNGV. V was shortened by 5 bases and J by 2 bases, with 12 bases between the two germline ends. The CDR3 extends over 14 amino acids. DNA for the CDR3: TGTGCCAGCAGCCCACAGTTGTTACAAGAGACCCAGTACTTC. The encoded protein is CASSPQLLQETQYF.

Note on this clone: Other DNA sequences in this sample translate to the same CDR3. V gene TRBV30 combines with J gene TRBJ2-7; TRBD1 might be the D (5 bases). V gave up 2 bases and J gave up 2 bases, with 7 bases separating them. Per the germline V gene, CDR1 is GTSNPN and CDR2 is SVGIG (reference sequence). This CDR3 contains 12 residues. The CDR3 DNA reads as TGTGCCTGGAGTAGGGGAACCTACGAGCAGTACTTC. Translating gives CAWSRGTYEQYF.

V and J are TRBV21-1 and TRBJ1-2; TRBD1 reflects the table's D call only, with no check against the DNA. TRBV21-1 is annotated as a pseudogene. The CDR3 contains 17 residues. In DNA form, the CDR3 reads TGTGCCAGCAGCAAGATGAAGGAGGGACAGGGCATCTATGGCTACACCTTC. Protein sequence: CASSKMKEGQGIYGYTF.

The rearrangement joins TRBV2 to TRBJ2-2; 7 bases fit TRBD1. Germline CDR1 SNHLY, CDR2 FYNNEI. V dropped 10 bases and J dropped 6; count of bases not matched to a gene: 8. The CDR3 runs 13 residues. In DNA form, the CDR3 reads TGTGCCACCCGACAGGGATTTTCCGGGGAGCTGTTTTTT. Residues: CATRQGFSGELFF.

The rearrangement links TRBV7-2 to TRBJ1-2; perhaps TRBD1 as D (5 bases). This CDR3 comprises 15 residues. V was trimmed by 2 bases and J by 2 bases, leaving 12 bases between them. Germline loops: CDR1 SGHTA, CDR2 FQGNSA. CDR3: CASSLQTGENYGYTF. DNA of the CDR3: TGTGCCAGCAGCTTACAAACAGGCGAGAACTATGGCTACACCTTC. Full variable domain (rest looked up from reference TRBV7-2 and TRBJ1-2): GAGVSQSPSNKVTEKGKDVELRCDPISGHTALYWYRQSLGQGLEFLIYFQGNSAPDKSGLPSDRFSAERTGGSVSTLTIQRTQQEDSAVYLCASSLQTGENYGYTFGSGTRLTVV.

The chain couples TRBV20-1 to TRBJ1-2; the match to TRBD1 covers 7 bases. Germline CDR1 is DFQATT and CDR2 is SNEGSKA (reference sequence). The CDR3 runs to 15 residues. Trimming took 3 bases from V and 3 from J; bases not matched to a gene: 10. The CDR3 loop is CSASGGQQGHYGYTF. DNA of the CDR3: TGCAGTGCTAGTGGTGGCCAACAGGGGCACTATGGCTACACCTTC.

The CDR3 DNA is TGTGCCAGCAGCCCAGCGGGACTACGATCCTACGAGCAGTACTTC. Protein: CASSPAGLRSYEQYF. The rearrangement uses TRBV9 and TRBJ2-7; 7 bases align to TRBD2. V shed 4 bases, J shed 1 base, and the junction held 8 bases outside the gene matches. Germline values: CDR1 SGDLS, CDR2 YYNGEE. The length of the CDR3 is 15 residues.

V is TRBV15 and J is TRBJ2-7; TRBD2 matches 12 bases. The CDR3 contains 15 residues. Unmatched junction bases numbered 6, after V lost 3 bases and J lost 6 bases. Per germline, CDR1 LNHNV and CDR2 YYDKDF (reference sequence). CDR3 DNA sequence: TGTGCCACCAGCAGCTACCAGACTAGCGGGAGCGAGCAGTACTTC. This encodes CATSSYQTSGSEQYF.

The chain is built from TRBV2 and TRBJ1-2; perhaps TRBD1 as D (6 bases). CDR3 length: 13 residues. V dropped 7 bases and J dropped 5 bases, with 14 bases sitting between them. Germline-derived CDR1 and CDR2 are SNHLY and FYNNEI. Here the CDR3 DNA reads TGTGCCAGCACCCAACAGGGTGGGTATGGCTACACCTTC. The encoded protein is CASTQQGGYGYTF. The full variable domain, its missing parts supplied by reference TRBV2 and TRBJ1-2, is EPEVTQTPSHQVTQMGQEVILRCVPISNHLYFYWYRQILGQKVEFLVSFYNNEISEKSEIFDDQFSVERPDGSNFTLKIRSTKLEDSAMYFCASTQQGGYGYTFGSGTRLTVV.

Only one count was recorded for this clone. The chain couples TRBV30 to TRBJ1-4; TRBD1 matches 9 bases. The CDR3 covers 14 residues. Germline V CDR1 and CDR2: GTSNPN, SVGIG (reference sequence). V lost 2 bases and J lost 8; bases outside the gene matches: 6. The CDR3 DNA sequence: TGTGCCTGGAGTCGGGGGGGGACAGGGGAAAAACTGTTTTTT. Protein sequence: CAWSRGGTGEKLFF.

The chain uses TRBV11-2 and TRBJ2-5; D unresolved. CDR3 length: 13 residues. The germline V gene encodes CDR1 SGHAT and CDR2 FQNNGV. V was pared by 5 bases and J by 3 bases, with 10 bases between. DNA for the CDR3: TGTGCCAGCAGCCGAAACATAAAAGAGACCCAGTACTTC. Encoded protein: CASSRNIKETQYF.

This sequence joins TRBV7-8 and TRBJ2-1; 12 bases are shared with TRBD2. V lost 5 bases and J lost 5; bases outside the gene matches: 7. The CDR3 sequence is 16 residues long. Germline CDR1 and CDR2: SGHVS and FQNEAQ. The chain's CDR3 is CASSLELAGGHNEQFF. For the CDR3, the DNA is TGTGCCAGCAGCCTAGAACTAGCGGGGGGTCACAATGAGCAGTTCTTC.

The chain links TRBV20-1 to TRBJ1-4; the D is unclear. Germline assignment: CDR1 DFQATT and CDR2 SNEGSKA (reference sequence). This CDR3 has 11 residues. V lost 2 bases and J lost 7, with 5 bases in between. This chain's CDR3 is CSARNGEKLFF. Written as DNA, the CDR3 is TGCAGTGCTAGAAACGGTGAAAAACTGTTTTTT.

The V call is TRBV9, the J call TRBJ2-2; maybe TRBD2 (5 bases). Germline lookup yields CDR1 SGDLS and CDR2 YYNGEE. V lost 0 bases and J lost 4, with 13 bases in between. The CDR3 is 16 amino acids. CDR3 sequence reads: CASSVVSGRITGELFF. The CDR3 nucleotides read TGTGCCAGCAGCGTAGTAAGTGGGAGAATCACCGGGGAGCTGTTTTTT.

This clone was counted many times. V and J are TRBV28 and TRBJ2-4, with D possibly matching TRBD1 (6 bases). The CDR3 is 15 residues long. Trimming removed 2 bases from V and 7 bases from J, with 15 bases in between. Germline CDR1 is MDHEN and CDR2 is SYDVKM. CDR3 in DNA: TGTGCCAGCAGTTTAAGGCCAGGGGTTGGGAACATTCAGTACTTC. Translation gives CASSLRPGVGNIQYF.

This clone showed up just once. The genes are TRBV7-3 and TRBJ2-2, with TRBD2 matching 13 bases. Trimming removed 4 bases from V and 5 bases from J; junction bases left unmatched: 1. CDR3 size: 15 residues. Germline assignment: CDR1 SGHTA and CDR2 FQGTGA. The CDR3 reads CASSSTSGRTGELFF. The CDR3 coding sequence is TGTGCCAGCAGCTCGACTAGCGGGAGGACCGGGGAGCTGTTTTTT.

The CDR3 here is CASRRDRATDTQYF. The CDR3, as DNA: TGTGCCAGCAGGAGGGACAGGGCCACAGATACGCAGTATTTT. The chain carries TRBV6-5 and TRBJ2-3, with 9 nucleotides matching TRBD1. CDR3 length: 14 amino acids. The germline V gene encodes CDR1 MNHEY and CDR2 SVGAGI. V shed 6 bases and J 2 bases; nucleotides not matched to a gene: 3.

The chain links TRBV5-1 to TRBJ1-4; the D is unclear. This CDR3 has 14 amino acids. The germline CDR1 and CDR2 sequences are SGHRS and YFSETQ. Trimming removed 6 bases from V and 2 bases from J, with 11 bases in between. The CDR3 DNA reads TGCGCCAGCACCGTCAGTTCGACTAATGAAAAACTGTTTTTT. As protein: CASTVSSTNEKLFF.

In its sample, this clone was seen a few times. CDR3 in DNA: TGCAGCGTCGGTTACAGGAAAAGCACTGAAGCTTTCTTT. Residues: CSVGYRKSTEAFF. This rearrangement joins TRBV29-1 to TRBJ1-1; D perhaps matches TRBD1 (5 bases). V lost 6 bases to trimming and J lost 4 bases, with 15 bases between them. CDR1 and CDR2 from the germline V gene are SQVTM and ANQGSEA. This CDR3 has 13 residues.

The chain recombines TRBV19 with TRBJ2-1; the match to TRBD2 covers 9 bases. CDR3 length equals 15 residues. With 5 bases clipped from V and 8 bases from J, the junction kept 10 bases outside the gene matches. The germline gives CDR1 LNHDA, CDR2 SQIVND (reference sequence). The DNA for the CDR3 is TGTGCCAGTAGTGTGGGCCTAGCGGGATTCTATGAGCAGTTCTTC. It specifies CASSVGLAGFYEQFF.

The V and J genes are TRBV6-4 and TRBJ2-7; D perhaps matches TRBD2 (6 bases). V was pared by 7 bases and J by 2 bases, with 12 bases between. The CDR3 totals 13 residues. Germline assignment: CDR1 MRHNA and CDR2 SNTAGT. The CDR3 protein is CASTRTIPYEQYF. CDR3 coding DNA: TGTGCCAGCACCCGGACTATCCCCTACGAGCAGTACTTC.

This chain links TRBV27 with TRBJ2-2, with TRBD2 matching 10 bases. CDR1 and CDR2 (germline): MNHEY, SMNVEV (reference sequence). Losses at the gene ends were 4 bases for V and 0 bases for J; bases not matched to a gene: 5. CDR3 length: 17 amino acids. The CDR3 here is CASSSKGTSANTGELFF. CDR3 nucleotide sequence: TGTGCCAGCAGTTCCAAGGGGACTAGCGCGAACACCGGGGAGCTGTTTTTT.

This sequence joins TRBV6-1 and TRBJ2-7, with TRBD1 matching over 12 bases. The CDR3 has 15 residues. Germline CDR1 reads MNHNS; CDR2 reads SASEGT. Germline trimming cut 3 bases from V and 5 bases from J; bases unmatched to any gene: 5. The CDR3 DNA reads TGTGCCAGCAGTGAGACCGGGACAGGGGGCGACGAGCAGTACTTC. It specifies CASSETGTGGDEQYF.